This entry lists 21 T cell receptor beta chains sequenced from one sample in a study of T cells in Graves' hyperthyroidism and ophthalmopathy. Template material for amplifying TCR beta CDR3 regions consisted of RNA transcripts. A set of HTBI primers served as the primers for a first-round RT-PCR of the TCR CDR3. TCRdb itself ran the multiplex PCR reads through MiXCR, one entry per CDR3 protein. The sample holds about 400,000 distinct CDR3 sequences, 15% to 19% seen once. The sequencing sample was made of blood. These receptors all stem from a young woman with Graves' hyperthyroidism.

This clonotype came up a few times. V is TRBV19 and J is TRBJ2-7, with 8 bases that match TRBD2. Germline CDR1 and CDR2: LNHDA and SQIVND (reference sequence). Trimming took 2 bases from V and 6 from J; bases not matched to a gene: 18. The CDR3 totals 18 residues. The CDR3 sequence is CASSIQGSPSGREAEQYF. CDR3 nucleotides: TGTGCCAGTAGTATACAGGGGAGCCCCAGCGGGAGAGAAGCCGAGCAGTACTTC.

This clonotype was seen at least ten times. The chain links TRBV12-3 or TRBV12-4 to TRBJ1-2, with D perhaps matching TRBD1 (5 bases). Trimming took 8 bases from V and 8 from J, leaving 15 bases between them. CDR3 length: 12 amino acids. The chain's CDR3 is CASREAGSGYTF. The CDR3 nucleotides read TGTGCCAGCCGAGAGGCAGGGTCCGGCTACACCTTC.

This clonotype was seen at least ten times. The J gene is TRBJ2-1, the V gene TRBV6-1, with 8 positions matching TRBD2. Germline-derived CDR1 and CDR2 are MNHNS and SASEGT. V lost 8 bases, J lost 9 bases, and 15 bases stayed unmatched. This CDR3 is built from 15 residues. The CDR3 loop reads CASQVRAGGHIEQFF. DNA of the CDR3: TGTGCCAGCCAGGTGCGGGCGGGGGGTCACATTGAGCAGTTCTTC.

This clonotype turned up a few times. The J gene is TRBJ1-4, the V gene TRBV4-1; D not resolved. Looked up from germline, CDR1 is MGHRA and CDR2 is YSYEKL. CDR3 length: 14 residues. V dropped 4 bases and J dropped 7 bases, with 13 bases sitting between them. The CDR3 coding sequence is TGCGCCAGCAGCCGAACTATAGGGAGTGAAAAACTGTTTTTT. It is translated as CASSRTIGSEKLFF.

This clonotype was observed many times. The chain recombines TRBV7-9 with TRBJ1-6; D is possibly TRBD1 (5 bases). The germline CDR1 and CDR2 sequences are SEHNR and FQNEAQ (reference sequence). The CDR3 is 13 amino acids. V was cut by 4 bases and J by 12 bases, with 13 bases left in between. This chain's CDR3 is CASSSGVRLPLHF. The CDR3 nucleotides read TGTGCCAGCAGCTCGGGGGTTAGGTTACCCCTCCACTTT. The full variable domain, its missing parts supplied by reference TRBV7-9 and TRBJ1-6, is DTGVSQNPRHKITKRGQNVTFRCDPISEHNRLYWYRQTLGQGPEFLTYFQNEAQLEKSRLLSDRFSAERPKGSFSTLEIQRTEQGDSAMYLCASSSGVRLPLHFGNGTRLTVT.

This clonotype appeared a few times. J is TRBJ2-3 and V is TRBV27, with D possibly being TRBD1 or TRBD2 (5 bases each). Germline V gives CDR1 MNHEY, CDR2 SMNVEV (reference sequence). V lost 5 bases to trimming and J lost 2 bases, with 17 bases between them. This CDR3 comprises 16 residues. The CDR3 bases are TGTGCCAGCAGTGCTTTGGGCAGAGGGGCCACAGATACGCAGTATTTT. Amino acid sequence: CASSALGRGATDTQYF.

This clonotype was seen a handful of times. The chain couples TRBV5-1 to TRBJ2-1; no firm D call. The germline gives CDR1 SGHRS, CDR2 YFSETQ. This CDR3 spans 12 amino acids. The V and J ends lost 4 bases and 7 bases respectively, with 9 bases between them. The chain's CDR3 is CASSRNLNEQFF. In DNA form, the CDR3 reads TGCGCCAGCAGCCGCAACCTTAATGAGCAGTTCTTC. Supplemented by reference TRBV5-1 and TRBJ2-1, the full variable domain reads KAGVTQTPRYLIKTRGQQVTLSCSPISGHRSVSWYQQTPGQGLQFLFEYFSETQRNKGNFPGRFSGRQFSNSRSEMNVSTLELGDSALYLCASSRNLNEQFFGPGTRLTVL.

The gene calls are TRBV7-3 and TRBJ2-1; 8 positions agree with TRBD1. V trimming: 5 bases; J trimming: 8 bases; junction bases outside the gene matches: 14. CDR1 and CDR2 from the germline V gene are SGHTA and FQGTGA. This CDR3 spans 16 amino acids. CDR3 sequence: CASSPSRDRKRDEQFF. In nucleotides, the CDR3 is TGTGCCAGCAGCCCATCCCGGGACAGGAAAAGGGATGAGCAGTTCTTC. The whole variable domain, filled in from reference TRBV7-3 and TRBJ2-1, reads GAGVSQTPSNKVTEKGKYVELRCDPISGHTALYWYRQSLGQGPEFLIYFQGTGAADDSGLPNDRFFAVRPEGSVSTLKIQRTERGDSAVYLCASSPSRDRKRDEQFFGPGTRLTVL.

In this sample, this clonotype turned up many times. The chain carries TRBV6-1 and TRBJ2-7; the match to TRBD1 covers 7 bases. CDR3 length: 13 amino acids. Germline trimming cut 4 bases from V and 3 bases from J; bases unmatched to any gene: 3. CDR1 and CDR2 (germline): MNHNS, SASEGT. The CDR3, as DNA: TGTGCCAGCAGTGTCGGGGACAGCTACGAGCAGTACTTC. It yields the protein CASSVGDSYEQYF.

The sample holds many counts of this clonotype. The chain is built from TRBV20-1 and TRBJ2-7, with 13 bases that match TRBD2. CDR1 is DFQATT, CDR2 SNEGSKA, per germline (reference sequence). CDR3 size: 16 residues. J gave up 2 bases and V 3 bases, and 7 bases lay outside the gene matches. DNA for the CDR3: TGCAGTGCTAGGGACGATACTAGCGGGAGGGCCTACGAGCAGTACTTC. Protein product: CSARDDTSGRAYEQYF.

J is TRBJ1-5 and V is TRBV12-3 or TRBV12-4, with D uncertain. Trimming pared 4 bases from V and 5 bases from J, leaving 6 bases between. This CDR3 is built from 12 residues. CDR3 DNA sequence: TGTGCCAGCAGTTCCCATTATCAGCCCCAGCATTTT. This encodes CASSSHYQPQHF.

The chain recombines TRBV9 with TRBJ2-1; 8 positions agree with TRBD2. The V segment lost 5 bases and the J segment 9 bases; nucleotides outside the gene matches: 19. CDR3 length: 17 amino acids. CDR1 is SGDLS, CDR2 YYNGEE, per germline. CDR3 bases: TGTGCCAGCAGTGGCGGCGAGAGCGGGAGATATTCGGGTGAGCAGTTCTTC. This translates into CASSGGESGRYSGEQFF.

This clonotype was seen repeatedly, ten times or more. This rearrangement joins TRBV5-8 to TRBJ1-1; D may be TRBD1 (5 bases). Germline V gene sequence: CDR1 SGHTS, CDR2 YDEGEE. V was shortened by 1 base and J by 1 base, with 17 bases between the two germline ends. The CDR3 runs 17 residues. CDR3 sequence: CASSLISGTRRNTEAFF. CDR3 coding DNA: TGTGCCAGCAGCTTGATCAGTGGGACTAGACGGAACACTGAAGCTTTCTTT.

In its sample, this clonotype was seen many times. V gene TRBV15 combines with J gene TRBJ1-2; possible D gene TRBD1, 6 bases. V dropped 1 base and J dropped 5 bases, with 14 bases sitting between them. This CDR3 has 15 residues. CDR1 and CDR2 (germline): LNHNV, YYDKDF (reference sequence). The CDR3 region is CATSRGGGQRYGYTF. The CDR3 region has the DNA TGTGCCACCAGCAGAGGGGGGGGACAAAGATATGGCTACACCTTC.

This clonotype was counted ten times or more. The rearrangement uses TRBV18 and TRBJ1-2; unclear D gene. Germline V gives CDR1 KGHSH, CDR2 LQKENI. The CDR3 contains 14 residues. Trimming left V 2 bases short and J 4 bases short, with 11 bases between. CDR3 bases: TGTGCCAGCTCACCAGCCGAGTCAGCCTATGGCTACACCTTC. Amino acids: CASSPAESAYGYTF.

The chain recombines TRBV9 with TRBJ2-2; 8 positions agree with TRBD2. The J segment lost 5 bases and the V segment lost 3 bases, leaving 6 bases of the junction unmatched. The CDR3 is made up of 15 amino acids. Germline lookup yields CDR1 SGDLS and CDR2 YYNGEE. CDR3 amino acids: CASSAGGGGTGELFF. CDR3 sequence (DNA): TGTGCCAGCAGCGCGGGGGGGGGGGGAACCGGGGAGCTGTTTTTT.

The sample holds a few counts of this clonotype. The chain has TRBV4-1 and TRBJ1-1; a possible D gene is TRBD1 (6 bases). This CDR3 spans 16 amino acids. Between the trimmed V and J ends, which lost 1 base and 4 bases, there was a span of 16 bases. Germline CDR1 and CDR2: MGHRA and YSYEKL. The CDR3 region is CASSQVGRGGGTEAFF. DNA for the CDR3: TGCGCCAGCAGCCAAGTCGGTCGAGGGGGGGGCACTGAAGCTTTCTTT.

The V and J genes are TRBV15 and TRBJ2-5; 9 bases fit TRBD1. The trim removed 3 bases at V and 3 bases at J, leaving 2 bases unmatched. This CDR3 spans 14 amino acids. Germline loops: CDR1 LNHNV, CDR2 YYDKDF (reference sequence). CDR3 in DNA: TGTGCCACCAGCAGGGGGGACAGGGAAGAGACCCAGTACTTC. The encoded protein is CATSRGDREETQYF. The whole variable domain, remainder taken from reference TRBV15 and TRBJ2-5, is DAMVIQNPRYQVTQFGKPVTLSCSQTLNHNVMYWYQQKSSQAPKLLFHYYDKDFNNEADTPDNFQSRRPNTSFCFLDIRSPGLGDTAMYLCATSRGDREETQYFGPGTRLLVL.

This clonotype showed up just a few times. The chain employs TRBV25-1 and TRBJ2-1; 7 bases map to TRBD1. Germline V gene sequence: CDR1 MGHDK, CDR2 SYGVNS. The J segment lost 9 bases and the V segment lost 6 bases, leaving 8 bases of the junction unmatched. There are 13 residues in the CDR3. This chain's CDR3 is CASRGFSGGEQFF. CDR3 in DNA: TGTGCCAGCAGAGGCTTCTCAGGGGGTGAGCAGTTCTTC.

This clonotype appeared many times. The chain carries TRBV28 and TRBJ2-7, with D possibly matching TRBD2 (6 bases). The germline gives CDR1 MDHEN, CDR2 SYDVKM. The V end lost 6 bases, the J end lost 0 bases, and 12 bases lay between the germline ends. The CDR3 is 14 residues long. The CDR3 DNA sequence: TGTGCCAGCAGGGGGGGAACCAGCTCCTACGAGCAGTACTTC. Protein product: CASRGGTSSYEQYF.

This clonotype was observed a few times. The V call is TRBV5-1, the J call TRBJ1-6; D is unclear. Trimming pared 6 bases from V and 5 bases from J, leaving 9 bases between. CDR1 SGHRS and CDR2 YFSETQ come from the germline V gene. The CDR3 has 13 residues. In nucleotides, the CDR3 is TGCGCCAGCAAAACTGATGATAATTCACCCCTCCACTTT. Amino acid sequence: CASKTDDNSPLHF.